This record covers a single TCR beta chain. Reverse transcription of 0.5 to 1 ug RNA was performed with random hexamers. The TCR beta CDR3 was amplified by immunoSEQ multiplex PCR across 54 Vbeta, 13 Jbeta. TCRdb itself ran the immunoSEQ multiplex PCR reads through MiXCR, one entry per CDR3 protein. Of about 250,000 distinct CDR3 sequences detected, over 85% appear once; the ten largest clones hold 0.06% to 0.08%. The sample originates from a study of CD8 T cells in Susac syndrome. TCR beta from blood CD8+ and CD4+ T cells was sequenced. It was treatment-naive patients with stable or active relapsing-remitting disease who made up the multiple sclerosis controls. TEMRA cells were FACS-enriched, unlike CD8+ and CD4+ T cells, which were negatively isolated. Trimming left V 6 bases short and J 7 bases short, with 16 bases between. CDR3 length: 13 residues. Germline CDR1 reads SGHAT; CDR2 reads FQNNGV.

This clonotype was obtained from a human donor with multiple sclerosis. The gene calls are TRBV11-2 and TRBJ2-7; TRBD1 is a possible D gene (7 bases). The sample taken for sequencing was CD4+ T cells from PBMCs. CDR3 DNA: TGTGCCAGCAGATCGGCCCCAGGGGGGGAGCAGTACTTC. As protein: CASRSAPGGEQYF.